The rows below give T cell receptor beta chains drawn from one sample of a study of CD8 T cells in ankylosing spondylitis. A single record per CDR3 protein comes from TCRdb applying MiXCR to the 5' RACE reads. The sample shows some 140,000 distinct CDR3 sequences, 9.5% to 12% of them seen only once. What was sequenced was blood, either unsorted or a sorted T cell fraction (not recorded which). The source is a female donor with ankylosing spondylitis or in good health (not recorded which). Both conserved end residues are part of each CDR3. A D gene is named only where the DNA matches it firmly. Rows may omit the clone size; those that give it use once, few, many or a size class.

>many|TRBJ2-1|TRBV11-2|TRBD2
TGTGCCAGCAGCCAGCTAGCGGGGGGCCCTAATGAGCAGTTCTTC
CASSQLAGGPNEQFF
>many|TRBJ1-1|TRBV7-2|.
TGTGCCAGCAGCTTAGTCGGCAGGGGAGGGACTGAAGCTTTCTTT
CASSLVGRGGTEAFF
>many|TRBJ2-1|TRBV5-1|TRBD2
TGCGCCAGCACTCGGACTAGCGGGTCCTACAATGAGCAGTTCTTC
CASTRTSGSYNEQFF
>many|TRBJ2-5|TRBV7-8|.
TGTGCCAGCAGCTTAGGGGGTCGAAAAGAGACCCAGTACTTC
CASSLGGRKETQYF
>many|TRBJ2-7|TRBV5-1|TRBD1
TGCGCCAGCAGCGCTGGACAGGGAGGCGAGCAGTACTTC
CASSAGQGGEQYF
>few|TRBJ1-1|TRBV7-9|.
TGTGCCAGCAGGTTACAGGGTCTAGCTGAAGCTTTCTTT
CASRLQGLAEAFF
>many|TRBJ2-5|TRBV19|.
TGTGCCAGTAGTATGTGGGGGTTACAAGAGACCCAGTACTTC
CASSMWGLQETQYF
>many|TRBJ2-3|TRBV12-3/TRBV12-4|TRBD2
TGTGCCAGCAGTCTGACTAGCACGAGAGATACGCAGTATTTT
CASSLTSTRDTQYF
>many|TRBJ2-7|TRBV7-9|.
TGTGCCAGCAGCTTAGGCGGGACAGCCTCCTACGAGCAGTACTTC
CASSLGGTASYEQYF
>many|TRBJ2-3|TRBV5-1|.
TGCGCCAGCAGCCTTAGTGGGATGGGCACAGATACGCAGTATTTT
CASSLSGMGTDTQYF
>many|TRBJ2-3|TRBV24-1|.
TGTGCCACCAGTCTATCGGGAGCCACAGATACGCAGTATTTT
CATSLSGATDTQYF
>many|TRBJ2-2|TRBV18|.
TGTGCCAGCTCACCGGCCAGCCCGAACACCGGGGAGCTGTTTTTT
CASSPASPNTGELFF
>many|TRBJ2-2|TRBV9|.
TGTGCCAGCAGCGTGACTCGGTACGCGTCCACCGGGGAGCTGTTTTTT
CASSVTRYASTGELFF
>many|TRBJ1-5|TRBV20-1|.
TGCAGTGCTAGAGATGACAGGAGTAATCAGCCCCAGCATTTT
CSARDDRSNQPQHF
>.|TRBJ2-7|TRBV20-1|TRBD1
TGCAGTGCTCACGGGACAGGCGACTACGAGCAGTACTTC
CSAHGTGDYEQYF
>many|TRBJ2-1|TRBV20-1|TRBD1
TGCAGTGCTAGAGAGAGACAGGGCTTGGTGAATGAGCAGTTCTTC
CSARERQGLVNEQFF
>many|TRBJ2-5|TRBV7-2|TRBD2
TGTGCCAGCAGCTTTCAAGCGGGGCAAGAGACCCAGTACTTC
CASSFQAGQETQYF
>many|TRBJ1-1|TRBV7-6|TRBD1
TGTGCCAGCAGCTCAACTCAGGGGGCCGACACTGAAGCTTTCTTT
CASSSTQGADTEAFF
>many|TRBJ1-2|TRBV16|.
TGTGCCAGCAGCCAATACGGAGGGTCACAGTATGGCTACACCTTC
CASSQYGGSQYGYTF
>few|TRBJ1-1|TRBV2|.
TGTGCCAGCAGTGAAGCGGGCGGCACTGAAGCTTTCTTT
CASSEAGGTEAFF
>few|TRBJ2-3|TRBV5-5|TRBD2
TGTGCCAGCAGCCCCCGACTAGCGGGATGGTCAGATACGCAGTATTTT
CASSPRLAGWSDTQYF
>many|TRBJ1-2|TRBV5-1|.
TGCGCCAGCAGCTTGGACGGTTCTGGCTACACCTTC
CASSLDGSGYTF
>.|TRBJ2-1|TRBV5-1|TRBD2
TGCGCCAGCAGCTTGTCACTAGCGGGGGACAATGAGCAGTTCTTC
CASSLSLAGDNEQFF
>many|TRBJ1-2|TRBV5-1|.
TGCGCCAGCAGTACTATTCCGGACGGCTATGGCTACACCTTC
CASSTIPDGYGYTF
>many|TRBJ2-3|TRBV3-1|.
TGTGCCAGCAGCCAGTCTAGCACAGATACGCAGTATTTT
CASSQSSTDTQYF